The present entry profiles one T cell receptor beta chain with its context. The data derive from a study of sequential checkpoint blockade in melanoma. In the study overall: Arm A got nivolumab then ipilimumab; arm B the reverse, 1:1. Each arm's sequence ended with maintenance nivolumab.

Sample treatment: randomized to nivolumab then ipilimumab (arm A) or the reverse (arm B). None of the patients previously received DNA-damaging chemotherapy. From thawed PBMCs, live CD3+CD8+ cells negative for CD19 and CD56 were sorted. The V gene end was trimmed by 2 bases and the J gene end by 4 bases; junction bases not matched to a gene: 9. The germline V gene encodes CDR1 MDHEN and CDR2 SYDVKM. The CDR3 covers 17 residues. Using immunoSEQ multiplex PCR, the repertoire was profiled, and TCRdb retains in-frame clones only, with some absent. The sample has tens of thousands of clones, about 83% seen once.

This receptor was taken from a human donor with melanoma. The chain combines TRBV28 with TRBJ2-7; 12 nucleotides line up with TRBD2. The starting material was CD8+ T cells sorted from blood (inferred from file names), obtained from a patient given nivolumab and ipilimumab in sequence. The CDR3 reads CASSLRRPGLAGYEQYF. CDR3 nucleotides: TGTGCCAGCAGTTTACGTCGGCCGGGACTAGCGGGTTACGAGCAGTACTTC.